This section outlines one T cell receptor (beta chain) sequence together with its context. Its specificity is unknown. V was shortened by 8 bases and J by 8 bases, with 6 bases between the two germline ends. The CDR3 extends over 9 amino acids. The V gene's germline CDR1 is MDHEN and CDR2 SYDVKM. The source of the sample is a study of T cells after posttransplantation cyclophosphamide. The study's findings and limits: TRB overlap between skin or GI tissue T cells and blood was limited. Recipient CMV seropositivity and CMV reactivation strongly tracked TRB clonality.

Here immunoSEQ multiplex PCR was the method, and the copy in TCRdb shows in-frame clones only, minus some. The sample includes fewer than 60,000 clones, 85% to 95% seen only once; the top ten take around 2.8%. This chain uses TRBV28 with TRBJ1-2; the D is unclear. The sequenced sample was PBMCs. The sequence was collected from a woman aged 25 to 39 in good health and a related stem cell transplant donor. Here the CDR3 reads CASGGGYTF. CDR3 bases: TGTGCCAGCGGCGGCGGCTACACCTTC.